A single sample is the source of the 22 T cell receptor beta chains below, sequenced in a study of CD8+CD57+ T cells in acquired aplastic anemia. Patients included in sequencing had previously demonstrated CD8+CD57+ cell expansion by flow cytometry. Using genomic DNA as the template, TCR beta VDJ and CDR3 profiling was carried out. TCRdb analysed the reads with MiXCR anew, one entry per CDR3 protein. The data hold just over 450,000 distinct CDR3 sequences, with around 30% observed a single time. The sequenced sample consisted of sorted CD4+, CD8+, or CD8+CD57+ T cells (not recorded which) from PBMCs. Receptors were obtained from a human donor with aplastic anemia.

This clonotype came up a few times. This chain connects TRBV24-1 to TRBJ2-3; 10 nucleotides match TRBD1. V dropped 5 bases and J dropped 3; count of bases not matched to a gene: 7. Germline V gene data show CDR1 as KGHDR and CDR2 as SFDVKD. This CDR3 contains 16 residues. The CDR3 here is CATSGGPGQGTDTQYF. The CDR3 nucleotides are TGTGCCACCAGTGGGGGTCCGGGACAGGGGACAGATACGCAGTATTTT.

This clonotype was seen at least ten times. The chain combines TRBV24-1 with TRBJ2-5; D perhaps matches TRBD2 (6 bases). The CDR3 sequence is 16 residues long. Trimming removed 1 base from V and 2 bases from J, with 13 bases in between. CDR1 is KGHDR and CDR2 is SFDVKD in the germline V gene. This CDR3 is CATSDFGLLGQETQYF. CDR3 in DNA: TGTGCCACCAGTGATTTTGGACTACTAGGACAAGAGACCCAGTACTTC.

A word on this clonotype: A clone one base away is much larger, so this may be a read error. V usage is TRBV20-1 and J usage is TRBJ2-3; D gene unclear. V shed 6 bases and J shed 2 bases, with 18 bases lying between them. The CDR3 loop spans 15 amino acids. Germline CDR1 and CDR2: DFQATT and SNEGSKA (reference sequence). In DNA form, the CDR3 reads TGCAGTGCCCCGGGCCGAGAGGCACACACAGATACGCAGTATTTT. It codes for CSAPGREAHTDTQYF.

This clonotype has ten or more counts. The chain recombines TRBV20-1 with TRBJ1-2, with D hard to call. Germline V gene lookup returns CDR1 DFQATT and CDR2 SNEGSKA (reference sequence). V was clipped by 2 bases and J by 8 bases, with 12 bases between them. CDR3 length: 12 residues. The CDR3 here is CSARPAAYGYTF. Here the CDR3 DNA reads TGCAGTGCTAGACCGGCAGCCTACGGCTACACCTTC.

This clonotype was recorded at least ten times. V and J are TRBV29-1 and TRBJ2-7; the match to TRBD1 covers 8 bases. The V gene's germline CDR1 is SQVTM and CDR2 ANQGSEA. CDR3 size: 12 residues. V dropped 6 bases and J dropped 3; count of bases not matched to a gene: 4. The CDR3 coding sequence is TGCAGCGTCGGACAGGGTTTCTACGAGCAGTACTTC. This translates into CSVGQGFYEQYF.

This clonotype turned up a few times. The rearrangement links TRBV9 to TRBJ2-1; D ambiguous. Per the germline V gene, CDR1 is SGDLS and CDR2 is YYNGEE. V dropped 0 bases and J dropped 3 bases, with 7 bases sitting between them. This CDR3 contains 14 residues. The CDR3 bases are TGTGCCAGCAGCGTAGAGGCAGGCTACAATGAGCAGTTCTTC. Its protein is CASSVEAGYNEQFF.

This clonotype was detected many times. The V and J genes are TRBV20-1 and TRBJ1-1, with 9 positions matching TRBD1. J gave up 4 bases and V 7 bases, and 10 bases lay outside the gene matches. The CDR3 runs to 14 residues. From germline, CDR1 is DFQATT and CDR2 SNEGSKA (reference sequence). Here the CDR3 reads CSVFSGQGSTEAFF. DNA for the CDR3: TGCAGTGTCTTTTCCGGACAGGGGAGCACTGAAGCTTTCTTT.

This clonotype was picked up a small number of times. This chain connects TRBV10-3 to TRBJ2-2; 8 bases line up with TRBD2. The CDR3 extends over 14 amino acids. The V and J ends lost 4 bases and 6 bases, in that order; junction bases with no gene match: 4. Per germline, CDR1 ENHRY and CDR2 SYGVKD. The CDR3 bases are TGTGCCATCAGTGGTAGCGGGACTGCCGGGGAGCTGTTTTTT. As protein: CAISGSGTAGELFF.

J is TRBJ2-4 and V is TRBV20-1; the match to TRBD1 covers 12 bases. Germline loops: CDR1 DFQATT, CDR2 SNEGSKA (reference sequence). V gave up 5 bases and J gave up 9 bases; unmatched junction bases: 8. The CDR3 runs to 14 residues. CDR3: CSAEGDRGRGIQYF. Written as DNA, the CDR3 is TGCAGTGCTGAAGGGGACAGGGGGCGCGGCATTCAGTACTTC.

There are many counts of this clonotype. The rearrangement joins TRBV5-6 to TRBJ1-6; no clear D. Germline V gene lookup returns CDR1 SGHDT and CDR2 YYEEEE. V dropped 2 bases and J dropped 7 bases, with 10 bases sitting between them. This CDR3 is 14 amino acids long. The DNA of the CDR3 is TGTGCCAGCAGCTTAGGTCCAACCAATTCACCCCTCCACTTT. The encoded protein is CASSLGPTNSPLHF.

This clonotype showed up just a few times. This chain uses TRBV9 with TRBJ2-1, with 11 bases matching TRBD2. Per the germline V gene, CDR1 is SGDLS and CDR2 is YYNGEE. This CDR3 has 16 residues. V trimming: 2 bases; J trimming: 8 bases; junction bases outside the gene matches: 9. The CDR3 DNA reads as TGTGCCAGCAGCGTCATGGGACTAGCGGAAATCGATGAGCAGTTCTTC. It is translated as CASSVMGLAEIDEQFF.

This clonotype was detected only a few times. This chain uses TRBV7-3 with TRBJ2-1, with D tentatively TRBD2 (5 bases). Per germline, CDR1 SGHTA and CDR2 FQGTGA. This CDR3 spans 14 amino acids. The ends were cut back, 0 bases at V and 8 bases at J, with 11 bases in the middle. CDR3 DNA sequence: TGTGCCAGCAGCTTAACAGGAGGCATCGATGAGCAGTTCTTC. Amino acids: CASSLTGGIDEQFF.

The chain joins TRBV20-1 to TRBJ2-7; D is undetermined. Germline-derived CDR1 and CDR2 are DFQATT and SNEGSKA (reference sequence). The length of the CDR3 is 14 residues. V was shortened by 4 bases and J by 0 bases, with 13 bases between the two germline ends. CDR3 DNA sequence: TGCAGTGCTATAACCATGGCTAGCTCCTACGAGCAGTACTTC. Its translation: CSAITMASSYEQYF.

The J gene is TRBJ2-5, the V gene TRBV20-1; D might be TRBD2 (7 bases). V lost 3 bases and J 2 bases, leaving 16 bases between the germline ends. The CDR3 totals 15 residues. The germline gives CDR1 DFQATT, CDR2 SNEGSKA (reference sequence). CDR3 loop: CSARGGGQGQETQYF. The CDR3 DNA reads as TGCAGTGCTAGGGGGGGGGGACAAGGACAAGAGACCCAGTACTTC.

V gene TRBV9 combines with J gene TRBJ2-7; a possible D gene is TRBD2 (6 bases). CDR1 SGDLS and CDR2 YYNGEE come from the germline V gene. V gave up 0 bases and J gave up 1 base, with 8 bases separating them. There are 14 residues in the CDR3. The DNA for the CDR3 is TGTGCCAGCAGCGTAGTTGGAGGGTCCTACGAGCAGTACTTC. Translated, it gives CASSVVGGSYEQYF.

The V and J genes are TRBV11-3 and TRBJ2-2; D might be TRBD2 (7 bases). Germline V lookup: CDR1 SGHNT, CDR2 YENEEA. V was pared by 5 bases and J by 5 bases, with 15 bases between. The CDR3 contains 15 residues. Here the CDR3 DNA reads TGTGCCAGCAGCCCCCGGGGGGCCGAGACCGGGGAGCTGTTTTTT. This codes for CASSPRGAETGELFF.

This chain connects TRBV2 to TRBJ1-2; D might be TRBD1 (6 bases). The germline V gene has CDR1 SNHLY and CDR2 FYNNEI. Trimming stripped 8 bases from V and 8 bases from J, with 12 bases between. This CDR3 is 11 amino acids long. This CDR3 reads CASLKTGGYTF. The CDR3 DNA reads TGTGCCAGCCTTAAGACAGGCGGCTACACCTTC.

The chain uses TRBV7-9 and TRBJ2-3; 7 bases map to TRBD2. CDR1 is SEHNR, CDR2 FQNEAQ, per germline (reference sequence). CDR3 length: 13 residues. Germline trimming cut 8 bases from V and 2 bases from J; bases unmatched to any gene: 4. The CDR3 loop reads CASSRGTTDTQYF. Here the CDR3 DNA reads TGTGCCAGCTCGCGGGGGACCACAGATACGCAGTATTTT.

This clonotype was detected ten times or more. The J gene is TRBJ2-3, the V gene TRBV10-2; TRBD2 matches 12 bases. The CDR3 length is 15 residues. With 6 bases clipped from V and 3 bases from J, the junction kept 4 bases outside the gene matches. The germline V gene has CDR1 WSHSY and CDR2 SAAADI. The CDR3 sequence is CASSDGLAGTDTQYF. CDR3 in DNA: TGCGCCAGCAGCGACGGACTAGCGGGGACAGATACGCAGTATTTT.

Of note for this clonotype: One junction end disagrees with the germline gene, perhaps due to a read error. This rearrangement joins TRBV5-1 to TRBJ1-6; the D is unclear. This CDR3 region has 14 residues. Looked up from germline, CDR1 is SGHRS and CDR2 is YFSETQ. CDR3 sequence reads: CASGLEAVNSPLHF. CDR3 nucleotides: TGCGCCAGCGGCTTGGAGGCAGTAAATTCACCCCTCCACTTT. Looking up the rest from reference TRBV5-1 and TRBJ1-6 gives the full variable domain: KAGVTQTPRYLIKTRGQQVTLSCSPISGHRSVSWYQQTPGQGLQFLFEYFSETQRNKGNFPGRFSGRQFSNSRSEMNVSTLELGDSALYLCASGLEAVNSPLHFGNGTRLTVT.

The CDR3: CASSQLPGDNQPQHF. CDR3 DNA sequence: TGTGCCAGCAGCCAATTGCCAGGGGACAATCAGCCCCAGCATTTT. This chain links TRBV7-9 with TRBJ1-5; D might be TRBD1 (6 bases). Trimming removed 5 bases from V and 3 bases from J, with 14 bases in between. This CDR3 spans 15 amino acids. In germline, CDR1 is SEHNR, CDR2 FQNEAQ (reference sequence).

DNA of the CDR3: TGCGCCAGCAGCCTTGGGACGAGTAGACATAACTATGGCTACACCTTC. This encodes CASSLGTSRHNYGYTF. The chain is built from TRBV5-1 and TRBJ1-2, with a tentative D call TRBD1 (5 bases). CDR1 SGHRS and CDR2 YFSETQ come from the germline V gene. The CDR3 is made up of 16 amino acids. V shed 4 bases and J shed 1 base, with 17 bases lying between them. The full variable domain, rest sourced from reference TRBV5-1 and TRBJ1-2, is KAGVTQTPRYLIKTRGQQVTLSCSPISGHRSVSWYQQTPGQGLQFLFEYFSETQRNKGNFPGRFSGRQFSNSRSEMNVSTLELGDSALYLCASSLGTSRHNYGYTFGSGTRLTVV.